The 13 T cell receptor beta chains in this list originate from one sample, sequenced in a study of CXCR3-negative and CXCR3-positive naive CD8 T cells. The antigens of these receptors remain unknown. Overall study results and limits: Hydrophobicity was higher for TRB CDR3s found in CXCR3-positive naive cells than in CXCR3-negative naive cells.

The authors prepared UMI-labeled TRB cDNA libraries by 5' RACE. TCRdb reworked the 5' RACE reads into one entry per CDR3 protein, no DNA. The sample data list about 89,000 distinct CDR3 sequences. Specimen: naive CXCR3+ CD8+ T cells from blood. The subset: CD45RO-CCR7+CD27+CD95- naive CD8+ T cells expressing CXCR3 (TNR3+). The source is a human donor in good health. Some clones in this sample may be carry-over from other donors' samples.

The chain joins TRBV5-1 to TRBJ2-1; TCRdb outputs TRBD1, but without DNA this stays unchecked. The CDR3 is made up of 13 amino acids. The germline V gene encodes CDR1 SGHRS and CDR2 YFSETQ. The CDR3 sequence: CATRAPGEHEQFF.

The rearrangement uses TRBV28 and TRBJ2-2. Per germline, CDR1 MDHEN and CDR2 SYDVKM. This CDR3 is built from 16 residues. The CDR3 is CASSLFPRPQTGELFF.

The CDR3 protein is CASSPTGENSYNEQFF. The chain couples TRBV28 to TRBJ2-1; TCRdb's D gene call, TRBD1, goes unchecked for lack of DNA. The CDR3 covers 16 residues. Germline values: CDR1 MDHEN, CDR2 SYDVKM.

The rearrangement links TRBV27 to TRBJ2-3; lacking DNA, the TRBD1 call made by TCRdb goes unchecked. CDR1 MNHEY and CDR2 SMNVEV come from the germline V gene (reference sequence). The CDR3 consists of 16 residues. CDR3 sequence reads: CASSLTPQLSVDTQYF.

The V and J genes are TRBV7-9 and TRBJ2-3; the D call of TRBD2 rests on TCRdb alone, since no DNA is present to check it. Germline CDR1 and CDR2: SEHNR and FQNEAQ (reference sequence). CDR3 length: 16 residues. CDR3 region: CASSSSGGWSTDTQYF.

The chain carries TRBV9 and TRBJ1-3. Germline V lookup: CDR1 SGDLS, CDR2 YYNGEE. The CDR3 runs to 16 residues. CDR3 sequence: CASSSQMEVPGNTIYF.

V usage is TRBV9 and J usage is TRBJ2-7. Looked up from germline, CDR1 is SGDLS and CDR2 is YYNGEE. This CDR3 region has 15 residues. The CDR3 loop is CASSVRGVSSYEQYF. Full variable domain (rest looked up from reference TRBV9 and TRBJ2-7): DSGVTQTPKHLITATGQRVTLRCSPRSGDLSVYWYQQSLDQGLQFLIQYYNGEERAKGNILERFSAQQFPDLHSELNLSSLELGDSALYFCASSVRGVSSYEQYFGPGTRLTVT.

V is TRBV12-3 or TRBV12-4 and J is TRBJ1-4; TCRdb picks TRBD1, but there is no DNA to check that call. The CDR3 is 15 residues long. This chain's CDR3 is CASSWGTGGFEKLFF.

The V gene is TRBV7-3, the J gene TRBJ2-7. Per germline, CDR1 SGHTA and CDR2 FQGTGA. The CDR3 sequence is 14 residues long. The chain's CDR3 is CASSFDTGAYEQYF.

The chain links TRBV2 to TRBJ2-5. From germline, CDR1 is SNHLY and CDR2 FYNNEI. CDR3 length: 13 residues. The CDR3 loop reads CASSDRPQETQYF.

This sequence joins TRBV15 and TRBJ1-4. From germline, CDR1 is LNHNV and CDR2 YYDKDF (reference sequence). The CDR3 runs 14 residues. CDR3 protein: CATSRSGSGEKLFF.

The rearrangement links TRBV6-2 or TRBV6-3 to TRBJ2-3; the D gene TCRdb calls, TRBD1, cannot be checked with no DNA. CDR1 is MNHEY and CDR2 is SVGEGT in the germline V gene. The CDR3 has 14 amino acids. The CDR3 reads CASSPRGGTDTQYF.

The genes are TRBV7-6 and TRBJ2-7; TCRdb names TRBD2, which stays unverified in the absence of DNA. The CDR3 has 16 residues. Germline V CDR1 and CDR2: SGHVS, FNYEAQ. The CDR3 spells CASSLEGGLLSYEQYF.